Described below is a single TCR beta chain sequence and its context. Its antigen is not known. This CDR3 spans 20 amino acids. Germline values: CDR1 MNHNS, CDR2 SASEGT. V lost 1 base to trimming and J lost 0 bases, with 22 bases between them. The sample is drawn from a study of T cell repertoires in cytomegalovirus infection. Turning to the study itself: Based on public TCR beta signatures, there were indications of CMV infection and of a matching HLA type.

TCRdb passed the reads through MiXCR, listing each CDR3 protein once. Of about 830,000 distinct CDR3 sequences listed, about 33% were seen once; the top ten hold about an eighth. The source is a human donor in good health (CMV status not recorded). Some clones in this sample may be carry-over from other donors' samples. Sequences were derived from cultured CD8+ T cells from PBMCs, sampled from culture after CMV antigen stimulation. The chain recombines TRBV6-1 with TRBJ1-5; D might be TRBD1 (6 bases). CDR3 protein: CASSEGWGRVPNLSNQPQHF. CDR3 nucleotide sequence: TGTGCCAGCAGTGAAGGCTGGGGGCGCGTCCCCAACCTTAGCAATCAGCCCCAGCATTTT.